Below, 11 T cell receptor beta chains from the same sample are listed, as sequenced in a study of blood T cell repertoires in COVID-19. Assay used: immunoSEQ multiplex PCR; TCRdb lists only in-frame clones, some missing. The data show more than 250,000 clones, 85% to 90% seen once. The sequencing sample was made of peripheral blood. These receptors all come from a man younger than 35 with active or convalescent COVID-19.

V usage is TRBV5-1 and J usage is TRBJ1-1, with 10 nucleotides matching TRBD1. V dropped 4 bases and J dropped 1; count of bases not matched to a gene: 10. The germline gives CDR1 SGHRS, CDR2 YFSETQ. The CDR3 is 17 amino acids. The CDR3 DNA reads TGCGCCAGCAGCAGATGGACAGGGGGAACGGGGAACACTGAAGCTTTCTTT. Residues: CASSRWTGGTGNTEAFF.

CDR3 nucleotide sequence: TGTGCCAGCAGTGGAACAGGGCATATGAACACTGAAGCTTTCTTT. It encodes CASSGTGHMNTEAFF. This rearrangement joins TRBV2 to TRBJ1-1; D is perhaps TRBD1 (6 bases). Per germline, CDR1 SNHLY and CDR2 FYNNEI. CDR3 length equals 15 residues. The ends were cut back, 4 bases at V and 0 bases at J, with 12 bases in the middle.

The rearrangement uses TRBV14 and TRBJ1-2, with 7 bases lining up with TRBD1. This CDR3 has 12 residues. Germline V gene sequence: CDR1 SGHDN, CDR2 FVKESK. J was trimmed by 13 bases and V by 0 bases; bases with no gene match: 5. Written as DNA, the CDR3 is TGTGCCAGCAGCCAAGACCAGGGGGTAGTCACCTTC. Residues: CASSQDQGVVTF.

The chain has TRBV3-1 (or the pseudogene TRBV3-2) and TRBJ1-2, with a weak D call TRBD1 (6 bases). The length of the CDR3 is 15 residues. V was clipped by 4 bases and J by 1 base, with 13 bases between them. Germline values: CDR1 LGHDT, CDR2 YNNKEL (reference sequence). CDR3 sequence (DNA): TGTGCCAGCAGCCGTCACCAGGGGTTTAACTATGGCTACACCTTC. This translates into CASSRHQGFNYGYTF.

This rearrangement joins TRBV5-1 to TRBJ2-1, with TRBD2 identical over 7 bases. J lost 6 bases, V lost 3 bases, and 6 bases had no gene match. Germline CDR1 SGHRS, CDR2 YFSETQ. There are 14 residues in the CDR3. CDR3 DNA sequence: TGCGCCAGCAGCTCTCGGGGGGAAGGCAATGAGCAGTTCTTC. Translation: CASSSRGEGNEQFF.

This clone was observed once. V and J are TRBV7-9 and TRBJ1-2; no clear D gene. This CDR3 comprises 12 residues. Germline loops: CDR1 SEHNR, CDR2 FQNEAQ (reference sequence). V lost 2 bases and J 8 bases, leaving 9 bases between the germline ends. The CDR3 spells CASSLTFEGYTF. The CDR3 DNA sequence: TGTGCCAGCAGCTTAACTTTCGAGGGCTACACCTTC.

Only a few counts were recorded for this clone. The chain links TRBV20-1 to TRBJ1-3, with D uncertain. Germline CDR1 is DFQATT and CDR2 is SNEGSKA (reference sequence). Trimming cost V 3 bases and J 4 bases, with 16 bases left between them. This CDR3 comprises 15 residues. DNA of the CDR3: TGCAGTGCTAGTCCCCCCGGCCGGAGGGGAAACACCATATATTTT. Translation gives CSASPPGRRGNTIYF.

The rearrangement links TRBV2 to TRBJ1-2; 10 bases line up with TRBD1. Trimming cost V 6 bases and J 5 bases; bases outside gene matches: 6. The germline V gene has CDR1 SNHLY and CDR2 FYNNEI. The CDR3 consists of 14 residues. CDR3 bases: TGTGCCAGCAGCGGGACAGGGGCGCGGTATGGCTACACCTTC. Amino acids: CASSGTGARYGYTF.

The sample holds one count of this clone. The V call is TRBV29-1, the J call TRBJ1-1, with 8 positions matching TRBD1. The germline V gene encodes CDR1 SQVTM and CDR2 ANQGSEA. The junction had 1 base not matched to a gene; V was cut back by 6 bases and J by 1 base. This CDR3 region has 12 residues. CDR3 loop: CSVGTGNTEAFF. The CDR3 DNA sequence: TGCAGCGTGGGGACAGGGAACACTGAAGCTTTCTTT.

The rearrangement uses TRBV27 and TRBJ1-5, with 8 bases identical to TRBD1. The trim removed 6 bases at V and 4 bases at J, leaving 5 bases unmatched. Germline V gene lookup returns CDR1 MNHEY and CDR2 SMNVEV (reference sequence). This CDR3 has 14 amino acids. CDR3 bases: TGTGCCAGCAGACGACAGGGGACTAATCAGCCCCAGCATTTT. This translates into CASRRQGTNQPQHF.

The count of this clone is one. This chain links TRBV29-1 with TRBJ2-2, with TRBD1 as a possible D gene (6 bases). This CDR3 contains 14 residues. V lost 7 bases, J lost 1 base, and 13 bases lay in between. Germline CDR1 is SQVTM and CDR2 is ANQGSEA. The CDR3 loop is CSGRQERNTGELFF. The DNA of the CDR3 is TGCAGCGGCAGACAGGAGAGGAACACCGGGGAGCTGTTTTTT.